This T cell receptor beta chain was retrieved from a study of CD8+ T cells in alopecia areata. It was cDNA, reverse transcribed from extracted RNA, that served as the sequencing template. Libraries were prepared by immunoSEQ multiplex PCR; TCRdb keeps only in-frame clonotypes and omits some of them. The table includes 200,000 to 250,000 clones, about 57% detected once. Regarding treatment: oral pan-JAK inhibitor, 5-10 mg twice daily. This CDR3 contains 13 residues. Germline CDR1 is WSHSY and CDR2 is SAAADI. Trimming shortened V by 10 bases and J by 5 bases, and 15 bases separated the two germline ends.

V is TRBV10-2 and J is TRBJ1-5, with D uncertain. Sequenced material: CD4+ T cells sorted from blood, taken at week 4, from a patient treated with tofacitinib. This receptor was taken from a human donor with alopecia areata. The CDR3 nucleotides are TGCGCCACCAGGAGTCAGCTCCATCAGCCCCAGCATTTT. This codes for CATRSQLHQPQHF.